A single sample is the source of the 12 T cell receptor beta chains below, sequenced in a study of cytomegalovirus exposure and HLA in healthy donors. The PCR was carried out with 60 Vbeta primers and 13 Jbeta primers. Assay: immunoSEQ multiplex PCR; the TCRdb copy retains only in-frame clones and omits some. The data contain more than 90,000 clones, around 74% of them singletons. The sequencing input was PBMCs. These TCRs come from a man aged 25-40 years in good health and CMV-seropositive.

DNA for the CDR3: TGTGCCAGCAGTTTGGACAGGGGGCTCACCCGGGAGACCCAGTACTTC. Amino acids: CASSLDRGLTRETQYF. This rearrangement joins TRBV11-2 to TRBJ2-5; 11 bases line up with TRBD1. J gave up 5 bases and V 6 bases, and 11 bases lay outside the gene matches. There are 16 residues in the CDR3. Germline values: CDR1 SGHAT, CDR2 FQNNGV.

The chain carries TRBV7-2 and TRBJ1-2; maybe TRBD1 (6 bases). CDR3 length: 12 amino acids. V was pared by 8 bases and J by 3 bases, with 10 bases between. In germline, CDR1 is SGHTA, CDR2 FQGNSA. CDR3 protein: CASRGADYGYTF. CDR3 DNA: TGTGCCAGCCGGGGGGCTGACTATGGCTACACCTTC. The full variable domain, its missing parts supplied by reference TRBV7-2 and TRBJ1-2, is GAGVSQSPSNKVTEKGKDVELRCDPISGHTALYWYRQSLGQGLEFLIYFQGNSAPDKSGLPSDRFSAERTGGSVSTLTIQRTQQEDSAVYLCASRGADYGYTFGSGTRLTVV.

The chain carries TRBV7-2 and TRBJ2-7; 8 bases fit TRBD1. Germline CDR1 reads SGHTA; CDR2 reads FQGNSA. The V and J ends lost 3 bases and 0 bases, in that order; junction bases with no gene match: 4. CDR3 size: 15 residues. This CDR3 is CASSFRTGSSYEQYF. For the CDR3, the DNA is TGTGCCAGCAGCTTTAGGACAGGGAGCTCCTACGAGCAGTACTTC.

This chain links TRBV4-3 with TRBJ2-1, with 14 bases identical to TRBD2. Germline-derived CDR1 and CDR2 are LGHNA and YSLEER. Unmatched junction bases numbered 3, after V lost 0 bases and J lost 8 bases. The CDR3 consists of 16 residues. The chain's CDR3 is CASSQETSGGAYEQFF. CDR3 DNA: TGCGCCAGCAGCCAAGAGACTAGCGGGGGGGCTTATGAGCAGTTCTTC.

This clone has a single count. The chain combines TRBV5-4 with TRBJ2-3; TRBD1 aligns across 9 bases. The trim removed 1 base at V and 6 bases at J, leaving 3 bases unmatched. The CDR3 covers 14 residues. In germline, CDR1 is SGHNT, CDR2 YYREEE (reference sequence). CDR3 region: CASSLQQGADTQYF. In DNA form, the CDR3 reads TGTGCCAGCAGCTTGCAACAGGGGGCGGATACGCAGTATTTT.

V gene TRBV15 combines with J gene TRBJ2-5; tentative D call: TRBD2 (7 bases). Germline V gene sequence: CDR1 LNHNV, CDR2 YYDKDF (reference sequence). The CDR3 runs to 14 residues. Trimming took 6 bases from V and 3 from J, leaving 14 bases between them. CDR3: CATSEGGAEETQYF. CDR3 nucleotide sequence: TGTGCCACCAGTGAGGGGGGGGCCGAAGAGACCCAGTACTTC.

V usage is TRBV28 and J usage is TRBJ1-2; 8 bases fit TRBD1. This CDR3 spans 14 amino acids. Germline values: CDR1 MDHEN, CDR2 SYDVKM. V shed 5 bases, J shed 4 bases, and the junction held 6 bases outside the gene matches. CDR3 in DNA: TGTGCCAGCAGTCCCAGGGGGCTCTCCTATGGCTACACCTTC. This sequence encodes CASSPRGLSYGYTF.

V usage is TRBV28 and J usage is TRBJ1-1, with D unresolved. V dropped 2 bases and J dropped 0 bases, with 7 bases sitting between them. Germline V gene data show CDR1 as MDHEN and CDR2 as SYDVKM. The CDR3 totals 14 residues. CDR3 sequence reads: CASSLRSMNTEAFF. Here the CDR3 DNA reads TGTGCCAGCAGTTTAAGGAGCATGAACACTGAAGCTTTCTTT.

This chain joins TRBV5-4 and TRBJ1-1, with D unresolved. V lost 0 bases and J lost 1, with 4 bases in between. Germline V gene sequence: CDR1 SGHNT, CDR2 YYREEE (reference sequence). The CDR3 covers 13 residues. The CDR3 protein is CASSLGGNTEAFF. The CDR3 coding sequence is TGTGCCAGCAGCTTGGGCGGGAACACTGAAGCTTTCTTT.

The rearrangement links TRBV9 to TRBJ2-5; TRBD2 matches at 8 bases. The J call is doubtful: the DNA matches TRBJ2-7 better. The germline V gene has CDR1 SGDLS and CDR2 YYNGEE. The CDR3 consists of 15 residues. The DNA of the CDR3 is TGTGCCAGCAGCCCCCCCGGGGGGGACCCATACGAGCAGTACTTC. Encoded protein: CASSPPGGDPYEQYF.

The CDR3 is CASSPTGQQNEKLFF. The CDR3 nucleotides read TGTGCCAGCTCACCCACGGGACAGCAAAATGAAAAACTGTTTTTT. The chain is built from TRBV18 and TRBJ1-4; TRBD1 matches 7 bases. Germline V gene data show CDR1 as KGHSH and CDR2 as LQKENI. The trim removed 3 bases at V and 5 bases at J, leaving 6 bases unmatched. The CDR3 runs 15 residues.

The CDR3 sequence: CASSQGGTSGRTDTQYF. The CDR3 DNA reads as TGTGCCAGCAGCCAAGGCGGGACTAGCGGACGCACAGATACGCAGTATTTT. V gene TRBV4-2 combines with J gene TRBJ2-3; 11 nucleotides align to TRBD2. Unmatched junction bases numbered 4, after V lost 1 base and J lost 1 base. Germline V gene data show CDR1 as LGHNA and CDR2 as YNFKEQ. The length of the CDR3 is 17 residues.